The source of this TCR beta chain is a study of T cell changes during pregnancy in multiple sclerosis. The CDR3 has 18 amino acids. Germline CDR1 is SGHRS and CDR2 is YFSETQ. V lost 3 bases to trimming and J lost 4 bases, with 26 bases between them. The table came from immunoSEQ multiplex PCR; TCRdb's copy has only in-frame clones and leaves some out. Here the sample spans about 59,000 clones, roughly 94% being singletons. The genes are TRBV5-1 and TRBJ2-7; TRBD1 is a possible D gene (5 bases). The material sequenced was CD8+ T cells from peripheral blood mononuclear cells, taken after pregnancy. The source of this sequence is a female donor with multiple sclerosis, enrolled in a pregnancy study. CDR3 DNA sequence: TGCGCCAGCAGCTCGGAGTTTCTCGCACAGGAGAATTGGTACGAGCAGTACTTC. Translated, it gives CASSSEFLAQENWYEQYF.